What follows is one TCR beta chain and its context. No antigen is known for it. Unique molecular identifiers were linked by the library to individual cDNA molecules. One entry per CDR3 protein results from TCRdb running MiXCR on the RACE reads. The profile shows roughly 120,000 distinct CDR3 sequences, more than 7% of them singletons. The data belong to a study of human T cells and chemical hapten exposure. Trimming cost V 1 base and J 5 bases, with 20 bases left between them. The CDR3 runs 17 residues. Germline CDR1 and CDR2: SEHNR and FQNEAQ (reference sequence). Study-wide results and caveats: TCRs above 1 in 1000 frequency did not change with DPC sensitization.

Time point indicated: patch test 2, 6 weeks after DPC sensitization. Regarding treatment: therapeutic diphenylcyclopropenone sensitization with weekly scalp DPC. This sequence was found in a woman between 40 and 50 years old with alopecia areata. Some clones in this sample may be carry-over from other donors' samples. The chain uses TRBV7-9 and TRBJ2-5; D is unresolved. The input for sequencing was whole blood, taken in connection with sensitization to the hapten diphenylcyclopropenone (DPC). The CDR3 bases are TGTGCCAGCAGCTTAGGCGGTTCCCAGATCAGCCCGGAGACCCAGTACTTC. This encodes CASSLGGSQISPETQYF.